This TCR beta chain is drawn from a study of tumor-infiltrating lymphocytes in primary liver carcinoma. In addition to blood RNA drawn from unsorted whole blood, germline DNA was extracted. With a constant-region primer, TCR beta cDNA was made from roughly 500 ng of total RNA. Each TCR beta library was derived from three nested multiplex PCR rounds that employed slightly modified ARM-PCR. TRBV1-TRBV30 forward primers paired with a C-beta reverse primer were used in the first two PCR rounds, which ran roughly 11 cycles each. TCRdb independently ran MiXCR on the multiplex PCR reads; one entry per CDR3 protein. Of about 320,000 distinct CDR3 sequences detected, about 50% appear once; the ten largest clones hold about 17%. The J segment lost 4 bases and the V segment lost 8 bases, leaving 16 bases of the junction unmatched. The CDR3 is 16 residues long. Germline CDR1 and CDR2: MNHGY and SVAAGI.

The specimen sequenced was peripheral blood. The chain employs TRBV6-9 and TRBJ2-5, with 7 bases fitting TRBD2. This receptor was taken from a woman in her twenties or thirties with primary liver carcinoma and hepatitis B virus infection. CDR3 amino acids: CASGPLGRAGVETQYF. CDR3 nucleotides: TGTGCCAGCGGCCCCCTAGGCAGGGCGGGGGTAGAGACCCAGTACTTC.